The source of this T cell receptor beta chain is a study of blood T cell repertoires in COVID-19. On the study more broadly: From the United States, Italy and Spain came samples of acute and convalescent COVID-19. Sources were T cells, B-cell-depleted T cells, or PBMCs; the material itself was cDNA or gDNA.

This CDR3 is built from 15 residues. V was trimmed by 5 bases and J by 1 base, leaving 12 bases between them. Per germline, CDR1 SEHNR and CDR2 FQNEAQ (reference sequence). Original analysis: Amplification of reference gene primers was used by the study to estimate nucleated cell counts. The table came from immunoSEQ multiplex PCR; TCRdb's copy has only in-frame clones and leaves some out. For V, J and clone size, that table is used; D and trimming come from the DNA. This sample has around 100,000 clones, with 89% found just once. The chain joins TRBV7-9 to TRBJ2-1; the D gene is possibly TRBD1 (6 bases). Sample: peripheral blood. The clonotype was recovered from a woman at least 80 years old in a cohort sampled during active COVID-19. DNA of the CDR3: TGTGCCAGCAGCCTCCAGGGGCAGTCCTACAATGAGCAGTTCTTC. As protein: CASSLQGQSYNEQFF. Combining the CDR3 with reference TRBV7-9 and TRBJ2-1 gives the whole variable domain DTGVSQNPRHKITKRGQNVTFRCDPISEHNRLYWYRQTLGQGPEFLTYFQNEAQLEKSRLLSDRFSAERPKGSFSTLEIQRTEQGDSAMYLCASSLQGQSYNEQFFGPGTRLTVL.